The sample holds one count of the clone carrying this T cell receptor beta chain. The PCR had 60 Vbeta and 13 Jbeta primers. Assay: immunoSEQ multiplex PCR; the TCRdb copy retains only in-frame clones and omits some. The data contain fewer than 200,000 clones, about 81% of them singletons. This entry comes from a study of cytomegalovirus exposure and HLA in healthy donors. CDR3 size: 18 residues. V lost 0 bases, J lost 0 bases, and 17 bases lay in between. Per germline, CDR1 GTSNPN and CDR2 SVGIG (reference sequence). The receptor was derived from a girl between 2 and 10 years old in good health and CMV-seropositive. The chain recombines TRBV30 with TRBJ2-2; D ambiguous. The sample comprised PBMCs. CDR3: CAWSVYRITAANTGELFF. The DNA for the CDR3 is TGTGCCTGGAGTGTATACCGGATTACAGCCGCGAACACCGGGGAGCTGTTTTTT. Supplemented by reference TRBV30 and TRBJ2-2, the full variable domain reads SQTIHQWPATLVQPVGSPLSLECTVEGTSNPNLYWYRQAAGRGLQLLFYSVGIGQISSEVPQNLSASRPQDRQFILSSKKLLLSDSGFYLCAWSVYRITAANTGELFFGEGSRLTVL.